The following is a TCR beta chain sequence with its context. Its antigen is unidentified. The data stem from a study of cytomegalovirus exposure and HLA in healthy donors. Overall study findings and caveats: Segments of the TCR beta V type were, in most cases, productive about 87% or about 30% of the time in an earlier analysis. When a later analysis compared HLA-associated TCR beta chains with equally common others, the HLA-associated chains turned out to be more clonally expanded and to have lower generation probabilities. In a later analysis, at a false discovery rate of 0.05, roughly 17,000 TCR beta sequences matched HLA alleles. High sensitivity and specificity were reportedly achieved when the classifier diagnosed cytomegalovirus status.

Researchers ran the PCR with 60 Vbeta and 13 Jbeta primers. TCRdb's copy holds only in-frame clones and misses some; the assay was immunoSEQ multiplex PCR. The repertoire consists of 180,000 or so clones, with roughly 80% occurring once and the leading ten covering approximately 4.1%. With V trimmed by 4 bases and J by 4 bases, 9 bases remained unmatched. The CDR3 has 15 amino acids. From germline, CDR1 is SGHTA and CDR2 FQGNSA. The sequence was obtained from a woman aged 45-65 years in good health and CMV-seropositive. The rearrangement joins TRBV7-2 to TRBJ2-7; 8 nucleotides align to TRBD1. Material for sequencing was PBMCs. Here the CDR3 reads CASSYPGGRRYEQYF. The CDR3 bases are TGTGCCAGCAGCTACCCAGGGGGCCGACGGTACGAGCAGTACTTC.